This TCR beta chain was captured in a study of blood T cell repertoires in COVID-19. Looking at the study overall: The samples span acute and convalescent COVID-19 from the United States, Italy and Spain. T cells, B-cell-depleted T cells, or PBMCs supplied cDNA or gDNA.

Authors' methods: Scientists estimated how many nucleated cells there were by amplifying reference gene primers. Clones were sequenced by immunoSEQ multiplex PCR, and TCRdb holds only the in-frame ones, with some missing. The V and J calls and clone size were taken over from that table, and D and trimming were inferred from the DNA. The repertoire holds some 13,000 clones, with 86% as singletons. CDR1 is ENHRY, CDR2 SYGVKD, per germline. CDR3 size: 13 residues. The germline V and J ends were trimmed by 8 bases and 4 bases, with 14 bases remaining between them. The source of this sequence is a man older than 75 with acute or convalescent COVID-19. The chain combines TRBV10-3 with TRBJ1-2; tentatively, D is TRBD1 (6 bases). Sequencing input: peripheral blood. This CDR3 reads CAIRGQPGYGYTF. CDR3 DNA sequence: TGTGCCATCCGCGGACAGCCCGGCTATGGCTACACCTTC.